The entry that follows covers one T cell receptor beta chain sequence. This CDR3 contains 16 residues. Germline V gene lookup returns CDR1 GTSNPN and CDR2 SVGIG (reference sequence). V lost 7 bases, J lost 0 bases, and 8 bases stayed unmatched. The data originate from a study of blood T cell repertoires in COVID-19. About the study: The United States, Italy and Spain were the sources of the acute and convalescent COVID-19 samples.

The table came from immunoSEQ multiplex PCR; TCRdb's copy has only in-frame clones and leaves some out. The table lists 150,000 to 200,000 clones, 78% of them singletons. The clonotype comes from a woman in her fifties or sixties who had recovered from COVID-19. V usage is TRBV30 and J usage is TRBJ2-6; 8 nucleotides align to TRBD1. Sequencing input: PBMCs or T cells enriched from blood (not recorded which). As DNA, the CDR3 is TGTGCCTCCCCGGGACAGGCGATCTCTGGGGCCAACGTCCTGACTTTC. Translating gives CASPGQAISGANVLTF.